This T cell receptor (beta chain) came from a study of cytomegalovirus exposure and HLA in healthy donors. The CDR3 sequence is 15 residues long. V was pared by 3 bases and J by 4 bases, with 5 bases of the junction left unmatched. CDR1 LGHNA and CDR2 YNFKEQ come from the germline V gene. Clones were read by immunoSEQ multiplex PCR, and TCRdb kept only the in-frame ones, dropping some. The sample lists under 150,000 clones; 88% were seen once. This sequence joins TRBV4-2 and TRBJ2-7; TRBD1 matches 11 bases. The TCR sequence derives from a young woman in good health and CMV-seropositive. Sequencing was performed on PBMCs. In DNA, the CDR3 is TGTGCCAGCAGCCAGCTACGGGACAGGGGGTACGAGCAGTACTTC. It yields the protein CASSQLRDRGYEQYF.